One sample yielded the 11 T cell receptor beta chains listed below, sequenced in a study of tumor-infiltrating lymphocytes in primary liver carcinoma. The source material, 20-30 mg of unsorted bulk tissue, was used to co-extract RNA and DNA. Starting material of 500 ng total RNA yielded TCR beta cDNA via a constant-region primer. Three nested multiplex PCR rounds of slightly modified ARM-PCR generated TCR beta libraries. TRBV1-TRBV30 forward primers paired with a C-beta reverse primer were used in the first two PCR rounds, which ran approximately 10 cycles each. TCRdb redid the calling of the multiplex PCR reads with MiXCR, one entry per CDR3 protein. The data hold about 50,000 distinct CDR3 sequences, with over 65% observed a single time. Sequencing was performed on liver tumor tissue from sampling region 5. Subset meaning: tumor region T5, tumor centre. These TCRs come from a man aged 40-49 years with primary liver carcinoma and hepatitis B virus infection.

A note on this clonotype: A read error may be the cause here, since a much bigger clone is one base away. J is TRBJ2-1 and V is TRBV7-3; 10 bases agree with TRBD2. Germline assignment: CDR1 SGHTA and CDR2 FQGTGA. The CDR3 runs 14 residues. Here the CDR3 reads CASSRLAGYNEQIF. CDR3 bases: TGTGCCAGCAGCCGACTAGCGGGTTACAATGAGCAGATCTTC.

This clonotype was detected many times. CDR3 sequence (DNA): TGTGCCAGCAGCCAGGACGGACGGAAGGGGTTCTTT. Translated: CASSQDGRKGFF. This chain connects TRBV11-2 to TRBJ1-1; the D gene is possibly TRBD1 (5 bases). Per the germline V gene, CDR1 is SGHAT and CDR2 is FQNNGV. The CDR3 is made up of 12 amino acids. The V end was cut by 5 bases, the J end by 14 bases, with 18 bases between.

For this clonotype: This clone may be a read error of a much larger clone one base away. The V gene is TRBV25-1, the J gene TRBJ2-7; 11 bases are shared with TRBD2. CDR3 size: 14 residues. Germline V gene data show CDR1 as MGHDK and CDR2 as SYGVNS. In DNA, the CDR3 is TGTGCCATCAGTGAAATTAGCGGGAGGGACGAGCAGTACTTC. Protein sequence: CAISEISGRDEQYF.

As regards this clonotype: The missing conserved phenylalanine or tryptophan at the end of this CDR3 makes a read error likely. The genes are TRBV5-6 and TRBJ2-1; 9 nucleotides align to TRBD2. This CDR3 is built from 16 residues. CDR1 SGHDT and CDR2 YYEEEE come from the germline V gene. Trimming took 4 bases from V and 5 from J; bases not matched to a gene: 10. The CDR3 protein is CASSPSGCGRDNEQFL. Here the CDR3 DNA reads TGTGCCAGCAGCCCGTCTGGGTGCGGGAGGGACAATGAGCAGTTCTTA.

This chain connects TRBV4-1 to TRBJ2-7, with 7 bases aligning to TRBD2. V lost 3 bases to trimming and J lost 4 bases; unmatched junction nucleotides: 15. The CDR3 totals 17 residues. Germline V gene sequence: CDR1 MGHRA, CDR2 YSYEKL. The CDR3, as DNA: TGCGCCAGCAGCCAGGAGAGGACTGGCGGGAGCGTTTACGAGCAGTACTTC. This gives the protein CASSQERTGGSVYEQYF.

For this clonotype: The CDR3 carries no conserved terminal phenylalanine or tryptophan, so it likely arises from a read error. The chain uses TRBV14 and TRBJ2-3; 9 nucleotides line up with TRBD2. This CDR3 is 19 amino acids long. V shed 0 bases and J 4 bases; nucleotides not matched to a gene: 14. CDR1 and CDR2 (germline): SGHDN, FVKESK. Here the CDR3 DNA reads TGTGCCAGCAGCCAAGACCGGACTAGCGAGGTTGTTAGCTCAGATACGCAGTATTCT. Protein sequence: CASSQDRTSEVVSSDTQYS.

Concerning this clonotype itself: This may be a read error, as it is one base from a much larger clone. Here the CDR3 reads CASSPRWGSYDEQFF. CDR3 nucleotides: TGTGCCAGCAGCCCCCGATGGGGATCGTACGATGAGCAGTTCTTC. The V and J genes are TRBV11-3 and TRBJ2-1; no clear D. The germline V gene encodes CDR1 SGHNT and CDR2 YENEEA. The CDR3 has 15 residues. V lost 5 bases to trimming and J lost 8 bases, with 19 bases between them.

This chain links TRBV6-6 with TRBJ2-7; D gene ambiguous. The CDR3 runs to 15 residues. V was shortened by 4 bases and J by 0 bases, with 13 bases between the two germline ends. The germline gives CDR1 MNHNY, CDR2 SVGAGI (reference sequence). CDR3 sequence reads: CASSSTIVSSYEQYF. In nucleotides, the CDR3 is TGTGCCAGCAGTTCAACTATCGTGAGCTCCTACGAGCAGTACTTC.

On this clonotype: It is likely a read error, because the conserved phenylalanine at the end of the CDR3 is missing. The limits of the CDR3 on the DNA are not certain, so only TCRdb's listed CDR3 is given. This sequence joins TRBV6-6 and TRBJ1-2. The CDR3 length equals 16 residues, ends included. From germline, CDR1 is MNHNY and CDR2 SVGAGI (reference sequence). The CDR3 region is CASSEGPAGGGYGYTL.

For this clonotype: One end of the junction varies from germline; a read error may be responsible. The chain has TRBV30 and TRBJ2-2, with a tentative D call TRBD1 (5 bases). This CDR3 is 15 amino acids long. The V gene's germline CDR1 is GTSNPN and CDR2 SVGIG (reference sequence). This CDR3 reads CVWSVKGPHTGELFF. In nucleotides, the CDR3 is TGTGTCTGGAGTGTGAAGGGGCCCCACACCGGGGAGCTGTTTTTT.

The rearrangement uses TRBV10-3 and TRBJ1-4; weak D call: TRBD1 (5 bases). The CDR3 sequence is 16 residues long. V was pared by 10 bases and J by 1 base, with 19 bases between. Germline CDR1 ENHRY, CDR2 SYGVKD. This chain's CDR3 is CASRDWGEETNEKLFF. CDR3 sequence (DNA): TGTGCCAGCAGGGACTGGGGAGAAGAAACTAATGAAAAACTGTTTTTT.